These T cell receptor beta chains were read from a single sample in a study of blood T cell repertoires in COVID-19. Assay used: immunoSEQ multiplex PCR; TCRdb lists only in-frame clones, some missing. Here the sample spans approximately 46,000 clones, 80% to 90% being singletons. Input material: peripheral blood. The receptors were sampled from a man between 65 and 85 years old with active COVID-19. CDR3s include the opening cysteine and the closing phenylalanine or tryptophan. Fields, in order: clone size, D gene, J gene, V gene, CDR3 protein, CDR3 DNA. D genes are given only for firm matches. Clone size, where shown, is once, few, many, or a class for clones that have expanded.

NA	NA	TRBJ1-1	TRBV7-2	CASSSTRQPPAFF	TGTGCCAGCAGCTCGACCCGACAGCCTCCGGCTTTCTTT
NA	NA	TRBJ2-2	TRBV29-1	CSTRGAANTGELFF	TGCAGCACCCGTGGGGCAGCGAACACCGGGGAGCTGTTTTTT
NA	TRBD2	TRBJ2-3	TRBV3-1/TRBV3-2	CASSPTSSGENTDTQYF	TGTGCCAGCAGCCCAACATCTAGCGGGGAAAACACAGATACGCAGTATTTT
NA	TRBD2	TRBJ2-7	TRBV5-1	CASSFAGDYEQYF	TGCGCCAGCAGCTTTGCGGGGGACTACGAGCAGTACTTC
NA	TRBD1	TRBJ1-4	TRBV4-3	CASSQVYGRGLEKLFF	TGCGCCAGCAGCCAAGTCTACGGCAGGGGGCTTGAAAAACTGTTTTTT
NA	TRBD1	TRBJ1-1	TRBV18	CASSPAKGGKTEAFF	TGTGCCAGCTCACCTGCAAAAGGGGGCAAAACGGAAGCTTTCTTT
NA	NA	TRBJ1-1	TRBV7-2	CASSLGGFGGNTEAFF	TGTGCCAGCAGCTTAGGGGGTTTCGGGGGGAACACTGAAGCTTTCTTT
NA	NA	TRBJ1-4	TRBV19	CASTPRKGQGGFATNEKLFF	TGTGCCAGTACGCCCCGCAAAGGACAAGGGGGATTTGCAACTAATGAAAAACTGTTTTTT
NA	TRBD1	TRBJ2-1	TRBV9	CASRLTGGSGEQFF	TGTGCCAGCAGGCTGACAGGGGGGTCGGGTGAGCAGTTCTTC
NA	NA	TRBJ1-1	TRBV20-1	CSASSGTTEAFF	TGCAGTGCTAGTAGCGGGACCACTGAAGCTTTCTTT
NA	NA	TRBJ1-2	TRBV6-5	CASSGLRAWYGYTF	TGTGCCAGCAGCGGACTCCGAGCATGGTATGGCTACACCTTC
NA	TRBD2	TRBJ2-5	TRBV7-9	CASSLDLRLAGSETQYF	TGTGCCAGCAGCTTAGATCTGAGACTAGCGGGGTCAGAGACCCAGTACTTC
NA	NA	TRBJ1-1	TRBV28	CASSRDRNTEAFF	TGTGCCAGCAGTCGAGACAGGAACACTGAAGCTTTCTTT
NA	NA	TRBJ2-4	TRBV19	CASKGELAKNIQYF	TGTGCCAGTAAGGGGGAGTTAGCCAAAAACATTCAGTACTTC
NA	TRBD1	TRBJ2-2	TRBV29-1	CSVEAGTGHTGELFF	TGCAGCGTTGAAGCGGGGACAGGGCACACCGGGGAGCTGTTTTTT
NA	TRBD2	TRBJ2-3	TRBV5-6	CASSFLTSGGIGTDTQYF	TGTGCCAGCAGCTTCCTCACTAGCGGGGGAATCGGGACAGATACGCAGTATTTT
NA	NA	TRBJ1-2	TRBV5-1	CASTRGTGSDGYTF	TGCGCCAGCACACGGGGTACAGGGTCGGATGGCTACACCTTC
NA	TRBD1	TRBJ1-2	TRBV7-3	CASSLMSSQGAGGYTF	TGTGCCAGCAGCTTAATGTCCTCACAGGGGGCTGGTGGCTACACCTTC
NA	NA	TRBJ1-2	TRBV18	CASSLAPDYGYTF	TGTGCCAGCTCCCTAGCCCCGGACTATGGCTACACCTTC
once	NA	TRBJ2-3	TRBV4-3	CASSPTVSTDTQYF	TGCGCCAGCAGCCCGACTGTTAGCACAGATACGCAGTATTTT
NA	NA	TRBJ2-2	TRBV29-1	CSVVSGTGELFF	TGCAGCGTTGTATCAGGCACCGGGGAGCTGTTTTTT
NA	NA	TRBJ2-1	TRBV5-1	CASSLTQGEQFF	TGCGCCAGCAGCCTAACCCAGGGTGAGCAGTTCTTC
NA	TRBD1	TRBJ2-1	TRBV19	CASSIAGTGVRNEQFF	TGTGCCAGTAGTATCGCCGGGACAGGGGTTCGGAATGAGCAGTTCTTC
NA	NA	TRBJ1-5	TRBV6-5	CASSVGSNQPQHF	TGTGCCAGCAGCGTCGGTAGCAATCAGCCCCAGCATTTT